The 17 T cell receptor beta chains presented below share a single source sample, sequenced in a study of early T cells in non-severe SARS-CoV-2 infection. TCRdb called the 5' RACE reads again in MiXCR, with one record for every CDR3 protein. The profile shows tens of thousands of distinct CDR3 sequences, roughly 15% of them singletons. Sequences were derived from whole blood, sampled at baseline. Receptor source: an adult who was a healthcare worker with PCR-confirmed SARS-CoV-2 infection or an uninfected control (not recorded which).

In this sample, this clonotype turned up a few times. The rearrangement joins TRBV6-5 to TRBJ2-1; D is undetermined. The CDR3 covers 15 residues. Germline V gives CDR1 MNHEY, CDR2 SVGAGI. Trimming cost V 5 bases and J 5 bases, with 16 bases left between them. The DNA for the CDR3 is TGTGCCAGCAGTGGATTAGACCAGGATAACAATGAGCAGTTCTTC. Its translation: CASSGLDQDNNEQFF.

J is TRBJ1-2 and V is TRBV25-1; 9 nucleotides line up with TRBD1. Trimming at V came to 3 bases and at J to 6 bases, leaving 11 bases not matched to a gene. Per germline, CDR1 MGHDK and CDR2 SYGVNS. CDR3 length: 16 residues. Written as DNA, the CDR3 is TGTGCCAGCAGTGACACAGGGGGCGATATATCTAATGGCTACACCTTC. The encoded protein is CASSDTGGDISNGYTF.

There are a few counts of this clonotype. The CDR3 DNA is TGCGCCAGCAGCTTGGACCGGACAGGGCTCTCCTACGAGCAGTACTTC. Translation: CASSLDRTGLSYEQYF. The chain combines TRBV5-1 with TRBJ2-7, with 8 bases lining up with TRBD1. This CDR3 has 16 residues. Trimming removed 0 bases from V and 0 bases from J; junction bases left unmatched: 5. Germline-derived CDR1 and CDR2 are SGHRS and YFSETQ.

The chain carries TRBV16 and TRBJ2-7; 11 positions agree with TRBD2. The CDR3 has 15 residues. Germline CDR1 is KGHSY and CDR2 is FQNENV. The junction had 7 bases not matched to a gene; V was cut back by 3 bases and J by 6 bases. This CDR3 reads CASSHLAGGPLEQYF. The CDR3 coding sequence is TGTGCCAGCAGCCACCTAGCGGGAGGTCCCCTCGAGCAGTACTTC.

This clonotype was counted ten times or more. The DNA of the CDR3 is TGTGCCAGCAGCTTGGGTCGTAACGGGGGTTACGAGCAGTACTTC. This sequence encodes CASSLGRNGGYEQYF. V is TRBV5-4 and J is TRBJ2-7; a weak D match, TRBD2 (6 bases). The CDR3 has 15 residues. Germline V gene data show CDR1 as SGHNT and CDR2 as YYREEE (reference sequence). Trimming cost V 0 bases and J 4 bases, with 14 bases left between them.

The table lists this clonotype with a few counts. The chain combines TRBV11-2 with TRBJ2-5; 11 bases align to TRBD2. Germline V CDR1 and CDR2: SGHAT, FQNNGV. The CDR3 is made up of 15 amino acids. Trimming at V came to 5 bases and at J to 3 bases, leaving 5 bases not matched to a gene. The CDR3 DNA follows: TGTGCCAGCAGCCCGGGGACTAGCGGAAAAGAGACCCAGTACTTC. Its protein product is CASSPGTSGKETQYF.

The rearrangement joins TRBV27 to TRBJ2-3; D may match TRBD1 or TRBD2 (5 bases each). Per the germline V gene, CDR1 is MNHEY and CDR2 is SMNVEV (reference sequence). This CDR3 contains 16 residues. V lost 4 bases and J lost 4, with 18 bases in between. As DNA, the CDR3 is TGTGCCAGCAGTTCCTGGAGATTGAGGGGCGCAGATACGCAGTATTTT. Its protein product is CASSSWRLRGADTQYF.

This clonotype was seen many times. The V call is TRBV7-2, the J call TRBJ2-5; TRBD2 agrees at 11 bases. The CDR3 is 14 amino acids. From germline, CDR1 is SGHTA and CDR2 FQGNSA. V lost 6 bases and J lost 4; bases outside the gene matches: 4. The CDR3 DNA reads TGTGCCAGCAGACTAGCGGGAGTTGGAGAGACCCAGTACTTC. Translation: CASRLAGVGETQYF.

This clonotype has more than one count but fewer than ten. The chain joins TRBV29-1 to TRBJ2-2; D is ambiguous. The V gene lost 6 bases and the J gene lost 4 bases, with 6 bases spanning the gap. This CDR3 comprises 11 residues. Per the germline V gene, CDR1 is SQVTM and CDR2 is ANQGSEA. The CDR3 bases are TGCAGCGTCTACGCCACCGGGGAGCTGTTTTTT. Residues: CSVYATGELFF.

This clonotype was seen repeatedly, ten times or more. V usage is TRBV2 and J usage is TRBJ1-4, with D maybe TRBD1 (5 bases). The CDR3 totals 14 residues. Deletions cut 6 bases from V and 4 bases from J, with 12 bases between. The germline CDR1 and CDR2 sequences are SNHLY and FYNNEI. The CDR3 loop reads CASSPQAGNEKLFF. CDR3 DNA: TGTGCCAGCAGCCCACAGGCGGGTAATGAAAAACTGTTTTTT.

The rearrangement joins TRBV28 to TRBJ2-2, with TRBD2 matching 9 bases. The CDR3 sequence is 14 residues long. The trim removed 11 bases at V and 7 bases at J, leaving 11 bases unmatched. Germline CDR1 and CDR2: MDHEN and SYDVKM. The DNA for the CDR3 is TGTGCCGCGGGAGGGGCGGGATCTAACGGGGAGCTGTTTTTT. It yields the protein CAAGGAGSNGELFF.

This chain uses TRBV27 with TRBJ1-6; maybe TRBD1 (6 bases). V was shortened by 9 bases and J by 10 bases, with 13 bases between the two germline ends. The germline CDR1 and CDR2 sequences are MNHEY and SMNVEV (reference sequence). This CDR3 is 12 amino acids long. CDR3 loop: CASRTGSSPLHF. Here the CDR3 DNA reads TGTGCCAGTCGTACAGGGTCATCACCCCTCCACTTT.

This clonotype came up many times. V usage is TRBV11-2 and J usage is TRBJ2-5; possibly TRBD1 for D (5 bases). V lost 5 bases and J 3 bases, leaving 13 bases between the germline ends. Germline V CDR1 and CDR2: SGHAT, FQNNGV. The CDR3 runs 14 residues. This CDR3 is CASSLSQGKETQYF. CDR3 sequence (DNA): TGTGCCAGCAGCCTCTCCCAGGGTAAAGAGACCCAGTACTTC.

This clonotype was seen a few times. The chain has TRBV6-1 and TRBJ1-5; D possibly corresponds to TRBD1 (5 bases). CDR1 and CDR2 from the germline V gene are MNHNS and SASEGT. Trimming pared 5 bases from V and 5 bases from J, leaving 10 bases between. This CDR3 has 13 amino acids. The CDR3 nucleotides are TGTGCCAGCAGTCGAGGGGTGGATCAGCCCCAGCATTTT. Protein product: CASSRGVDQPQHF.

This clonotype was picked up a small number of times. The chain has TRBV29-1 and TRBJ1-1; D is undetermined. CDR3 length: 13 amino acids. Germline assignment: CDR1 SQVTM and CDR2 ANQGSEA. V lost 7 bases to trimming and J lost 1 base, with 13 bases between them. Here the CDR3 reads CSAFLTPNTEAFF. Here the CDR3 DNA reads TGCAGCGCTTTTCTAACGCCGAACACTGAAGCTTTCTTT.

The CDR3 reads CASSPVGGLDTQYF. For the CDR3, the DNA is TGTGCCAGCAGCCCCGTAGGGGGGTTGGATACGCAGTATTTT. This sequence joins TRBV28 and TRBJ2-3; D may correspond to TRBD1 or TRBD2 (6 bases each). The CDR3 spans 14 residues. With 6 bases removed from V and 6 bases from J, the gap between germline ends came to 16 bases. Germline V gene sequence: CDR1 MDHEN, CDR2 SYDVKM.

The rearrangement joins TRBV14 to TRBJ2-7; no clear D gene. This CDR3 spans 13 amino acids. The germline CDR1 and CDR2 sequences are SGHDN and FVKESK. Trimming took off 4 bases at V and 0 bases at J, with 7 bases between the two ends. The CDR3: CASSPSASYEQYF. The DNA for the CDR3 is TGTGCCAGCAGCCCCAGCGCCTCCTACGAGCAGTACTTC. The entire variable domain, with the rest obtained from reference TRBV14 and TRBJ2-7, is as follows: EAGVTQFPSHSVIEKGQTVTLRCDPISGHDNLYWYRRVMGKEIKFLLHFVKESKQDESGMPNNRFLAERTGGTYSTLKVQPAELEDSGVYFCASSPSASYEQYFGPGTRLTVT.